This T cell receptor (beta chain) was recorded in a study of human T cells and chemical hapten exposure. About the study: DPC at 2% was the sensitizing agent, placed on roughly 2 cm by roughly 2 cm of upper inner arm skin. Findings and limits, study-wide: Expanded TCRs formed significantly more large CDR3 similarity clusters than controls.

Per the authors' pipeline: A typical sample had 75,000 to 100,000 TCRs, with roughly 20,000 to 700,000 overall. TCRdb reanalysed the RACE reads using MiXCR and keeps one entry per CDR3 protein. The V and J calls follow TCRdb's processing rather than the paper's. Of 85,000 to 90,000 distinct CDR3 sequences listed, 9.6% are singletons. Time point specified: pre-sensitization, week 0. The treatment was: therapeutic diphenylcyclopropenone sensitization with weekly scalp DPC. Patches went on only after blood had been drawn each time. The V gene lost 3 bases and the J gene lost 3 bases, with 14 bases spanning the gap. The CDR3 has 16 residues. Worth noting for this clonotype: Its matching antigen is unknown.

Sequences were derived from whole blood, sampled in connection with sensitization to the hapten diphenylcyclopropenone (DPC). This sequence originates from a woman in her thirties or forties with alopecia areata. Some clones in this sample may be carry-over from other donors' samples. The chain recombines TRBV12-3 or TRBV12-4 with TRBJ2-2; possibly TRBD2 for D (6 bases). The chain's CDR3 is CASSFKGLRDTGELFF. Written as DNA, the CDR3 is TGTGCCAGCAGTTTTAAGGGACTTAGGGACACCGGGGAGCTGTTTTTT.